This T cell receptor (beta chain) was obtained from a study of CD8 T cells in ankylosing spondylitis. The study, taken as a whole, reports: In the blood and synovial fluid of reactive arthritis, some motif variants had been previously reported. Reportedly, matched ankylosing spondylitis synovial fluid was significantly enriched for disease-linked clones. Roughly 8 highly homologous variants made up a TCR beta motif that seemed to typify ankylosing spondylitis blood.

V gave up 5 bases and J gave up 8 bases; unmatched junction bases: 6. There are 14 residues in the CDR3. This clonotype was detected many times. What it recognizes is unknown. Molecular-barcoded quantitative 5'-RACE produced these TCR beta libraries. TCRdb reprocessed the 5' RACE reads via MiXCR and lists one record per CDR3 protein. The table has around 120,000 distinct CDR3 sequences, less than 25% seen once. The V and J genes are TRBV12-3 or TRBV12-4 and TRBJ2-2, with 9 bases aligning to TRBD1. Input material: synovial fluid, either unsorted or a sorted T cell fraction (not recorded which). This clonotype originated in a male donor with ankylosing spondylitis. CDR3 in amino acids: CASSQTGGRGELFF. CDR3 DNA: TGTGCCAGCAGTCAGACAGGGGGACGAGGGGAGCTGTTTTTT.